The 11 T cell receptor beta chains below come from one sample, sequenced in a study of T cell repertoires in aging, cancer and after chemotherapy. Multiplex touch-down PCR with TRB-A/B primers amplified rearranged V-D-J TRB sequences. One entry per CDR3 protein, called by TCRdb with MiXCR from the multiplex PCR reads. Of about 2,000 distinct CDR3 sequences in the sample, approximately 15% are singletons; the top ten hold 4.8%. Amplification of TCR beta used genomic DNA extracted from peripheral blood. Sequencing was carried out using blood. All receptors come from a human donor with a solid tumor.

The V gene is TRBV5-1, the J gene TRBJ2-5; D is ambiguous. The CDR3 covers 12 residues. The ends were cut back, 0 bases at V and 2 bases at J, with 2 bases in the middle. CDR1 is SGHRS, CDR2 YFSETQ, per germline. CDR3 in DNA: TGCGCCAGCAGCTTGGGGCAAGAGACCCAGTACTTC. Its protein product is CASSLGQETQYF.

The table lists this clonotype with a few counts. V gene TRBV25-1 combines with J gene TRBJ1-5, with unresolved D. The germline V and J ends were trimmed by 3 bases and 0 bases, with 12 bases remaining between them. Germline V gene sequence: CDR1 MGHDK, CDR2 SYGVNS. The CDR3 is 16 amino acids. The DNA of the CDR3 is TGTGCCAGCAGTGACTCGGGAAAACATAGCAATCAGCCCCAGCATTTT. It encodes CASSDSGKHSNQPQHF.

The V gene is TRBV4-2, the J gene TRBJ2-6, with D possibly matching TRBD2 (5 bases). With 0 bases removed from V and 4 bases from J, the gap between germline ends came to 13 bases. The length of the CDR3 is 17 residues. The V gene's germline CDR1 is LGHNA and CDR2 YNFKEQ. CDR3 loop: CASSQDLAGGGANVLTF. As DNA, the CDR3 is TGTGCCAGCAGCCAAGATCTAGCAGGCGGGGGGGCCAACGTCCTGACTTTC.

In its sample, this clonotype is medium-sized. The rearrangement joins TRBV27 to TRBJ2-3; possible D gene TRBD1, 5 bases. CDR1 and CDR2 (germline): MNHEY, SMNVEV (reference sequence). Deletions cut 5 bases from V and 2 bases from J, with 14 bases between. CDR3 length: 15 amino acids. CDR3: CASSRTPRATDTQYF. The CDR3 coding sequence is TGTGCCAGCAGTCGTACCCCCAGGGCCACAGATACGCAGTATTTT.

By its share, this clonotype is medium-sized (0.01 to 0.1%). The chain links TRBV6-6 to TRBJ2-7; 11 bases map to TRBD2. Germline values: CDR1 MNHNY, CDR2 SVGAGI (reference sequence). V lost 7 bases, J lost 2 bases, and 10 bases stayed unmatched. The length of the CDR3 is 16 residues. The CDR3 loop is CASTAVPSGRTYEQYF. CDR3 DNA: TGTGCCAGCACCGCAGTCCCTAGCGGGAGGACCTACGAGCAGTACTTC.

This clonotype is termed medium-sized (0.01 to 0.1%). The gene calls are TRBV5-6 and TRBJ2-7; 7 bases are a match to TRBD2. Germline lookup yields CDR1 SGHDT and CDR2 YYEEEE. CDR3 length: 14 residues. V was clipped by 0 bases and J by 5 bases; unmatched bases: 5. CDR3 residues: CASSLGLAAHEQYF. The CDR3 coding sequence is TGTGCCAGCAGCTTGGGGCTAGCGGCCCACGAGCAGTACTTC.

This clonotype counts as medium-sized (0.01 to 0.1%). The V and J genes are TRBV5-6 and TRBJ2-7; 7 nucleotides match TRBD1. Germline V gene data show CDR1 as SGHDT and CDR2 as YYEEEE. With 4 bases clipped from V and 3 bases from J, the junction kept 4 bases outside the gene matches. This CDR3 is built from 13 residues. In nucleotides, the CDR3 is TGTGCCAGCAGCCTGGGACAGCGCTACGAGCAGTACTTC. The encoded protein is CASSLGQRYEQYF.

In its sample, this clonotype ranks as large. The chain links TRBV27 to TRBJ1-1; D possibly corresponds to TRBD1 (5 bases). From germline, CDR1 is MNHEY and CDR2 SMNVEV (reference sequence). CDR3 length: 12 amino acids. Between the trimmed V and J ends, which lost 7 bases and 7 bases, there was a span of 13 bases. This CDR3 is CASKRGTLEAFF. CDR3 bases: TGTGCCAGCAAGCGGGGCACACTTGAAGCTTTCTTT.

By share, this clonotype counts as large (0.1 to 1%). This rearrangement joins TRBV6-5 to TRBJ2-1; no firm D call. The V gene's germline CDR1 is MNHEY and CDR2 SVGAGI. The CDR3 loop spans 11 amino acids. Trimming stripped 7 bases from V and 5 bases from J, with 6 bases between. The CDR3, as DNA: TGTGCCAGCACCGCCGACAATGAGCAGTTCTTC. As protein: CASTADNEQFF.

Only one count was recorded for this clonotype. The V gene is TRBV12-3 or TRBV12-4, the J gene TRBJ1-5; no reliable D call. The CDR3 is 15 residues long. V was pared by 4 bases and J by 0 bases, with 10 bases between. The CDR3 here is CASSWSLSSNQPQHF. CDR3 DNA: TGTGCCAGCAGTTGGTCACTTTCTAGCAATCAGCCCCAGCATTTT.

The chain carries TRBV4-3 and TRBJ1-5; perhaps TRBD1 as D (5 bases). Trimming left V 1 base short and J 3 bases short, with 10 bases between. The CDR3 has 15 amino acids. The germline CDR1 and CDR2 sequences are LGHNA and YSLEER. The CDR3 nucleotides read TGCGCCAGCAGCCAAGGGCAGGGAGTCAATCAGCCCCAGCATTTT. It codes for CASSQGQGVNQPQHF.